Each of the 10 T cell receptor beta chains below was sequenced from the same sample in a study of technical replicates of blood from several donors. Method: immunoSEQ multiplex PCR; TCRdb's copy keeps in-frame clones and lacks some. Of about 80,000 clones in the sample, about 94% are singletons; the top ten hold 0.38%. The sequencing sample was made of T cells isolated from PBMCs. Receptors originate from a human donor in good health.

This chain links TRBV10-3 with TRBJ2-1, with TRBD1 matching over 8 bases. Germline loops: CDR1 ENHRY, CDR2 SYGVKD. Unmatched junction bases numbered 4, after V lost 0 bases and J lost 6 bases. The CDR3 sequence is 15 residues long. The CDR3 region has the DNA TGTGCCATCAGTGAGTCGACAGGGGTCATCAATGAGCAGTTCTTC. Encoded protein: CAISESTGVINEQFF.

The chain is built from TRBV29-1 and TRBJ2-3, with 7 bases fitting TRBD2. CDR1 is SQVTM and CDR2 is ANQGSEA in the germline V gene. The CDR3 runs 13 residues. The CDR3 region has the DNA TGCACCACGTGGGGGGGAGGTGCAGATACGCAGTATTTT. Translation gives CTTWGGGADTQYF.

The gene calls are TRBV6-5 and TRBJ2-7; TRBD1 is a possible D gene (5 bases). The ends were cut back, 8 bases at V and 0 bases at J, with 17 bases in the middle. The germline V gene encodes CDR1 MNHEY and CDR2 SVGAGI. This CDR3 has 15 amino acids. In DNA form, the CDR3 reads TGTGCCAGCGCCTTAAGGGGCTGGAGCTCCTACGAGCAGTACTTC. Its protein is CASALRGWSSYEQYF.

The genes are TRBV2 and TRBJ2-7; 8 positions match TRBD1. The J segment lost 4 bases and the V segment lost 3 bases, leaving 11 bases of the junction unmatched. CDR3 length: 16 residues. CDR1 and CDR2 (germline): SNHLY, FYNNEI. CDR3: CASSDWGNRGKYEQYF. The CDR3 nucleotides are TGTGCCAGCAGTGATTGGGGTAACAGGGGGAAATACGAGCAGTACTTC. Based on the CDR3 plus reference TRBV2 and TRBJ2-7, the full variable domain is EPEVTQTPSHQVTQMGQEVILRCVPISNHLYFYWYRQILGQKVEFLVSFYNNEISEKSEIFDDQFSVERPDGSNFTLKIRSTKLEDSAMYFCASSDWGNRGKYEQYFGPGTRLTVT.

The CDR3 coding sequence is TGTGCCAGCAGCTTCGGGAGTGCCAAAAACATTCAGTACTTC. This gives the protein CASSFGSAKNIQYF. The gene calls are TRBV7-2 and TRBJ2-4; D is possibly TRBD2 (6 bases). Trimming removed 3 bases at V and 1 base at J, with 7 bases between. The CDR3 totals 14 residues. Per the germline V gene, CDR1 is SGHTA and CDR2 is FQGNSA.

The J gene is TRBJ2-2, the V gene TRBV9; tentative D call: TRBD2 (5 bases). Trimming removed 3 bases from V and 2 bases from J, with 8 bases in between. The CDR3 is 14 residues long. Germline V gene data show CDR1 as SGDLS and CDR2 as YYNGEE. The CDR3 spells CASSGGLNTGELFF. CDR3 nucleotides: TGTGCCAGCAGCGGCGGACTCAACACCGGGGAGCTGTTTTTT.

The sample holds one count of this clone. The gene calls are TRBV19 and TRBJ1-1; D not resolved. Trimming took off 6 bases at V and 1 base at J, with 12 bases between the two ends. This CDR3 region has 14 residues. Germline assignment: CDR1 LNHDA and CDR2 SQIVND (reference sequence). This CDR3 is CASRMRLENTEAFF. CDR3 sequence (DNA): TGTGCCAGTAGGATGCGGTTAGAGAACACTGAAGCTTTCTTT.

The DNA for the CDR3 is TGTGCCAGCAGCTCTTTTTTTGCGGGAGAGCAAGAGACCCAGTACTTC. Translation gives CASSSFFAGEQETQYF. The chain has TRBV11-3 and TRBJ2-5; 7 bases are a match to TRBD2. The V gene's germline CDR1 is SGHNT and CDR2 YENEEA. The CDR3 length is 16 residues. V gave up 4 bases and J gave up 2 bases; unmatched junction bases: 10.

This clone showed up just once. This rearrangement joins TRBV25-1 to TRBJ2-7; D ambiguous. Trimming shortened V by 1 base and J by 4 bases, and 5 bases separated the two germline ends. The CDR3 totals 12 residues. The germline gives CDR1 MGHDK, CDR2 SYGVNS. This chain's CDR3 is CASSESVYEQYF. Written as DNA, the CDR3 is TGTGCCAGCAGTGAATCAGTTTACGAGCAGTACTTC.

The DNA of the CDR3 is TGTGCCATCAGTGAGTTATACCAGGCGAACACCGGGGAGCTGTTTTTT. Its protein product is CAISELYQANTGELFF. V and J are TRBV10-3 and TRBJ2-2; D ambiguous. Trimming took 1 base from V and 0 from J, leaving 9 bases between them. The CDR3 runs 16 residues. Looked up from germline, CDR1 is ENHRY and CDR2 is SYGVKD.